This T cell receptor beta chain comes out of a study of post-analysis software for immune sequencing data. Germline V gene lookup returns CDR1 SQVTM and CDR2 ANQGSEA. This CDR3 comprises 14 residues. Trimming removed 4 bases from V and 5 bases from J; junction bases left unmatched: 6. This clonotype was detected many times. What it binds is unknown. Unique molecular identifiers were carried by the TCR beta cDNA libraries. TCRdb re-called the PCR reads with MiXCR, one entry per CDR3 protein. This table has roughly 200,000 distinct CDR3 sequences, approximately 29% appearing once. Findings and limits, study-wide: Roughly 5 TRBV segments, including TRBV5-6, TRBV5-1 and TRBV20-1, were more frequent in patients than controls.

The TCR sequence derives from a girl between 2 and 17 years old with multiple sclerosis. The specimen was blood. The V call is TRBV29-1, the J call TRBJ1-2, with 11 bases lining up with TRBD1. Written as DNA, the CDR3 is TGCAGCGTTGGGACAGGGGGCTCTCGTTATGGCTACACCTTC. Protein sequence: CSVGTGGSRYGYTF.